These 17 T cell receptor beta chains were sequenced from one sample in a study of Ad26.COV2.S vaccination and SARS-CoV-2 variants. The protocol was immunoSEQ multiplex PCR, while the TCRdb copy is restricted to in-frame clones and leaves out a portion. The table shows roughly 350,000 clones, with approximately 86% occurring only once. Treatment in this sample: 19 received Ad26.COV2.S at low or high dose, single or two shots; about 5 received placebo; per-sample allocation not given. Following the first vaccine or placebo injection, samples were taken on day 63. The input for sequencing was peripheral blood, taken in a trial of Ad26.COV2.S vaccine versus placebo. All receptors come from a person between 18 and 65 years old who received the Ad26.COV2.S COVID-19 vaccine or a placebo.

This clone was recorded once. The V call is TRBV27, the J call TRBJ2-1, with D possibly called TRBD1 or TRBD2 (8 bases each). Germline CDR1 MNHEY, CDR2 SMNVEV (reference sequence). This CDR3 spans 20 amino acids. Trimming stripped 5 bases from V and 7 bases from J, with 33 bases between. Here the CDR3 reads CASSTTGQDALAGLRNEQFF. The CDR3 DNA follows: TGTGCCAGCAGTACCACGGGACAGGACGCGCTAGCGGGCTTACGGAATGAGCAGTTCTTC.

V usage is TRBV7-2 and J usage is TRBJ1-2; 9 bases match TRBD1. From germline, CDR1 is SGHTA and CDR2 FQGNSA. Trimming cost V 4 bases and J 4 bases; bases outside gene matches: 7. This CDR3 comprises 15 residues. The chain's CDR3 is CASSSKTGGSYGYTF. The CDR3, as DNA: TGTGCCAGCAGCTCGAAGACAGGGGGGTCCTATGGCTACACCTTC.

This chain links TRBV4-1 with TRBJ2-7, with D possibly TRBD1 on 6 matching bases. The CDR3 covers 16 residues. From germline, CDR1 is MGHRA and CDR2 YSYEKL. The V and J ends lost 2 bases and 2 bases respectively, with 16 bases between them. CDR3 sequence (DNA): TGCGCCAGCAGCCAATCTCCGGGACACGTCGCCTACGAGCAGTACTTC. Its protein product is CASSQSPGHVAYEQYF.

The rearrangement joins TRBV15 to TRBJ2-7, with TRBD1 matching over 9 bases. Germline V gene data show CDR1 as LNHNV and CDR2 as YYDKDF (reference sequence). V lost 6 bases to trimming and J lost 2 bases; unmatched junction nucleotides: 5. The CDR3 spans 14 residues. CDR3 protein: CATRVGTGPYEQYF. The CDR3 DNA is TGTGCCACCAGGGTGGGGACAGGGCCCTACGAGCAGTACTTC.

The chain combines TRBV4-3 with TRBJ1-5; D is possibly TRBD1 (5 bases). CDR1 is LGHNA and CDR2 is YSLEER in the germline V gene. Trimming took 0 bases from V and 3 from J, leaving 9 bases between them. This CDR3 region has 15 residues. CDR3 bases: TGCGCCAGCAGCCAAGATGAGGGGATCAATCAGCCCCAGCATTTT. It is translated as CASSQDEGINQPQHF.

V usage is TRBV6-5 and J usage is TRBJ1-2; D is undetermined. Deletions cut 7 bases from V and 1 base from J, with 13 bases between. The CDR3 runs to 14 residues. Germline assignment: CDR1 MNHEY and CDR2 SVGAGI. CDR3: CASKTDGYNYGYTF. The CDR3 DNA reads TGTGCCAGCAAGACGGACGGGTATAACTATGGCTACACCTTC.

This clone was picked up one time. The V call is TRBV30, the J call TRBJ2-1; perhaps TRBD1 as D (5 bases). V lost 2 bases to trimming and J lost 5 bases, with 7 bases between them. Germline V gene lookup returns CDR1 GTSNPN and CDR2 SVGIG (reference sequence). The CDR3 runs to 12 residues. This CDR3 is CAWSPGNNEQFF. CDR3 nucleotide sequence: TGTGCCTGGAGTCCAGGGAACAATGAGCAGTTCTTC.

This chain joins TRBV5-1 and TRBJ2-2, with D possibly TRBD2 on 6 matching bases. The CDR3 runs 17 residues. Germline V CDR1 and CDR2: SGHRS, YFSETQ. Trimming took 5 bases from V and 4 from J, leaving 21 bases between them. CDR3 residues: CASSWEFGDGGTGELFF. CDR3 nucleotide sequence: TGCGCCAGCAGTTGGGAGTTCGGGGACGGGGGCACCGGGGAGCTGTTTTTT.

This chain uses TRBV7-2 with TRBJ2-7, with 9 bases matching TRBD2. Germline CDR1 is SGHTA and CDR2 is FQGNSA. The CDR3 extends over 18 amino acids. The V and J ends lost 3 bases and 6 bases, in that order; junction bases with no gene match: 18. The CDR3 loop reads CASSFEGIGRTRGGEQYF. The CDR3 DNA sequence: TGTGCCAGCAGCTTTGAGGGTATCGGGAGGACGCGGGGGGGCGAGCAGTACTTC.

This sequence joins TRBV11-2 and TRBJ2-1; 9 bases fit TRBD2. Looked up from germline, CDR1 is SGHAT and CDR2 is FQNNGV. V lost 4 bases, J lost 9 bases, and 10 bases stayed unmatched. The CDR3 runs to 15 residues. The CDR3, as DNA: TGTGCCAGCAGCTCGCTTAGCGGGGGTATCCGTGAGCAGTTCTTC. Residues: CASSSLSGGIREQFF.

V and J are TRBV6-4 and TRBJ1-1, with TRBD1 matching over 7 bases. The V gene's germline CDR1 is MRHNA and CDR2 SNTAGT. V shed 9 bases, J shed 0 bases, and the junction held 4 bases outside the gene matches. CDR3 length: 13 amino acids. DNA of the CDR3: TGTGCCAGTAGACAGGGTTTGAACACTGAAGCTTTCTTT. Its protein product is CASRQGLNTEAFF.

The chain has TRBV7-2 and TRBJ1-1; D is unclear. The CDR3 length is 16 residues. Germline V gives CDR1 SGHTA, CDR2 FQGNSA. Deletions cut 5 bases from V and 0 bases from J, with 16 bases between. The CDR3 coding sequence is TGTGCCAGCAGCCTGTCCCCCTCGGGCTTGAACACTGAAGCTTTCTTT. It is translated as CASSLSPSGLNTEAFF.

V and J are TRBV3-1 (or the pseudogene TRBV3-2) and TRBJ1-1; D gene uncertain. The CDR3 covers 13 residues. Trimming cost V 0 bases and J 6 bases, with 8 bases left between them. Germline V gives CDR1 LGHDT, CDR2 YNNKEL (reference sequence). CDR3 amino acids: CASSQDPTPEAFF. As DNA, the CDR3 is TGTGCCAGCAGCCAAGACCCCACGCCTGAAGCTTTCTTT.

The rearrangement links TRBV12-3 or TRBV12-4 to TRBJ1-1; D is uncertain. There are 13 residues in the CDR3. Trimming removed 3 bases at V and 1 base at J, with 6 bases between. The CDR3 DNA follows: TGTGCCAGCAGTTTGTCGGAGAACACTGAAGCTTTCTTT. Protein: CASSLSENTEAFF.

The genes are TRBV28 and TRBJ2-6; 7 bases are shared with TRBD2. V shed 7 bases, J shed 0 bases, and the junction held 6 bases outside the gene matches. CDR1 is MDHEN and CDR2 is SYDVKM in the germline V gene. This CDR3 has 16 amino acids. CDR3 residues: CASTGGRNSGANVLTF. The CDR3 DNA reads as TGTGCCAGCACGGGGGGTAGGAACTCTGGGGCCAACGTCCTGACTTTC. Full variable domain (missing parts from reference TRBV28 and TRBJ2-6): DVKVTQSSRYLVKRTGEKVFLECVQDMDHENMFWYRQDPGLGLRLIYFSYDVKMKEKGDIPEGYSVSREKKERFSLILESASTNQTSMYLCASTGGRNSGANVLTFGAGSRLTVL.

The genes are TRBV12-3 or TRBV12-4 and TRBJ2-7, with a possible D match to TRBD1 (5 bases). The V gene lost 3 bases and the J gene lost 1 base, with 7 bases spanning the gap. The CDR3 loop spans 13 amino acids. The CDR3 nucleotides read TGTGCCAGCAGTTTTGACAGTTCCTACGAGCAGTACTTC. As protein: CASSFDSSYEQYF.

This chain uses TRBV4-3 with TRBJ1-5, with a possible D match to TRBD1 (5 bases). V lost 2 bases and J 7 bases, leaving 9 bases between the germline ends. Germline V gene lookup returns CDR1 LGHNA and CDR2 YSLEER. The CDR3 is made up of 13 amino acids. The CDR3 bases are TGCGCCAGCAGCCAATTTCGGGGCCAGCCCCAGCATTTT. Translating gives CASSQFRGQPQHF.